The 22 T cell receptor beta chains presented below share a single source sample, sequenced in a study of blood T cell repertoires in COVID-19. Clones were sequenced by immunoSEQ multiplex PCR, and TCRdb holds only the in-frame ones, with some missing. Here the sample spans some 370,000 clones, roughly four fifths being singletons. Material: PBMCs or T cells enriched from blood (not recorded which). Receptors originate from a woman between 45 and 65 years old who had recovered from COVID-19.

This clone was counted a few times. This chain uses TRBV21-1 with TRBJ1-6; no DNA check was done on the table's D call, TRBD1. TRBV21-1 counts as a pseudogene. The CDR3 covers 15 residues. The CDR3 DNA reads as TGTGCCAGCAGCAAAGGGCAGGGGGGAAATTCACCCCTCCACTTT. Protein product: CASSKGQGGNSPLHF.

This clone was detected a few times. The V and J genes are TRBV6-1 and TRBJ1-6, with 7 bases matching TRBD1. Trimming at V came to 1 base and at J to 9 bases, leaving 3 bases not matched to a gene. CDR1 is MNHNS and CDR2 is SASEGT in the germline V gene. The CDR3 contains 14 residues. This chain's CDR3 is CASSEDRGSSPLHF. The DNA for the CDR3 is TGTGCCAGCAGTGAAGACAGGGGTAGTTCACCCCTCCACTTT.

The chain recombines TRBV28 with TRBJ1-2, with D tentatively TRBD1 (5 bases). V lost 3 bases, J lost 8 bases, and 10 bases lay in between. The length of the CDR3 is 12 residues. Germline assignment: CDR1 MDHEN and CDR2 SYDVKM. CDR3 bases: TGTGCCAGCAGTTTCAGTAAGGGGGGCTACACCTTC. Translating it yields CASSFSKGGYTF.

The chain joins TRBV11-1 to TRBJ2-3, with TRBD2 identical over 12 bases. V was clipped by 6 bases and J by 1 base; unmatched bases: 5. The CDR3 is 16 residues long. Germline assignment: CDR1 SGHAT and CDR2 FQDESV (reference sequence). The CDR3 sequence is CASRERLAGGTDTQYF. CDR3 DNA sequence: TGTGCCAGCAGGGAAAGACTAGCGGGAGGCACAGATACGCAGTATTTT.

The chain combines TRBV29-1 with TRBJ2-2, with D maybe TRBD1 (5 bases). Germline CDR1 reads SQVTM; CDR2 reads ANQGSEA. V was shortened by 4 bases and J by 3 bases, with 12 bases between the two germline ends. The CDR3 is 14 residues long. CDR3 in DNA: TGCAGCGTTGGACGACAGTCGGACACCGGGGAGCTGTTTTTT. As protein: CSVGRQSDTGELFF.

Only one count was recorded for this clone. J is TRBJ1-3 and V is TRBV9, with no clear D. Trimming removed 9 bases at V and 4 bases at J, with 5 bases between. The CDR3 sequence is 10 residues long. In germline, CDR1 is SGDLS, CDR2 YYNGEE. In DNA form, the CDR3 reads TGTGCCACTAGGGGAAACACCATATATTTT. Amino acids: CATRGNTIYF.

In its sample, this clone was seen once. The chain uses TRBV5-4 and TRBJ2-1, with 8 bases lining up with TRBD2. Trimming at V came to 0 bases and at J to 6 bases, leaving 2 bases not matched to a gene. Germline values: CDR1 SGHNT, CDR2 YYREEE (reference sequence). CDR3 size: 14 residues. The CDR3: CASSLGTSGNEQFF. DNA of the CDR3: TGTGCCAGCAGCTTGGGTACTAGCGGCAATGAGCAGTTCTTC.

The rearrangement joins TRBV7-9 to TRBJ1-3; D gene unclear. This CDR3 spans 15 amino acids. V dropped 5 bases and J dropped 0 bases, with 11 bases sitting between them. The V gene's germline CDR1 is SEHNR and CDR2 FQNEAQ (reference sequence). CDR3 DNA: TGTGCCAGCAGCCCACAAGGACTCTCTGGAAACACCATATATTTT. Amino acids: CASSPQGLSGNTIYF.

This clone showed up just once. The chain carries TRBV5-6 and TRBJ1-2; 7 nucleotides match TRBD1. Germline CDR1 reads SGHDT; CDR2 reads YYEEEE. The CDR3 extends over 16 amino acids. The trim removed 0 bases at V and 4 bases at J, leaving 9 bases unmatched. This CDR3 reads CASSLGGGTDFYGYTF. As DNA, the CDR3 is TGTGCCAGCAGCTTGGGAGGGGGGACAGACTTCTATGGCTACACCTTC.

The CDR3 sequence is CASEGLYTGELFF. The CDR3 coding sequence is TGTGCCAGCGAGGGACTTTACACCGGGGAGCTGTTTTTT. The chain couples TRBV12-3 or TRBV12-4 to TRBJ2-2, with D possibly matching TRBD2 (6 bases). The V end was cut by 8 bases, the J end by 3 bases, with 10 bases between. The CDR3 spans 13 residues.

This chain uses TRBV6-5 with TRBJ2-7; 7 nucleotides align to TRBD1. Germline V gene sequence: CDR1 MNHEY, CDR2 SVGAGI. The J segment lost 3 bases and the V segment lost 0 bases, leaving 2 bases of the junction unmatched. The CDR3 is made up of 14 amino acids. The CDR3 bases are TGTGCCAGCAGTTACTCTCCAGGGGGCTACGAGCAGTACTTC. Residues: CASSYSPGGYEQYF.

This sequence joins TRBV2 and TRBJ2-3; 8 nucleotides line up with TRBD1. Germline V gene sequence: CDR1 SNHLY, CDR2 FYNNEI. V lost 6 bases and J lost 4; bases outside the gene matches: 9. There are 15 residues in the CDR3. The CDR3 is CASSQGAIWADTQYF. The DNA of the CDR3 is TGTGCCAGCAGCCAGGGGGCGATTTGGGCAGATACGCAGTATTTT.

The genes are TRBV6-1 and TRBJ1-2; the match to TRBD1 covers 7 bases. With V trimmed by 4 bases and J by 0 bases, 5 bases remained unmatched. The CDR3 is 15 amino acids. The V gene's germline CDR1 is MNHNS and CDR2 SASEGT. In nucleotides, the CDR3 is TGTGCCAGCAGTGGGACAGGCACCTCTAACTATGGCTACACCTTC. This gives the protein CASSGTGTSNYGYTF.

There are a few counts of this clone. The rearrangement joins TRBV9 to TRBJ1-1; D not certain. V lost 0 bases, J lost 1 base, and 7 bases lay in between. This CDR3 is 14 amino acids long. Germline values: CDR1 SGDLS, CDR2 YYNGEE. CDR3 sequence (DNA): TGTGCCAGCAGCGTAGGGTCCGGGAACACTGAAGCTTTCTTT. Translating gives CASSVGSGNTEAFF.

The gene calls are TRBV2 and TRBJ1-2; D is uncertain. Germline CDR1 SNHLY, CDR2 FYNNEI. Deletions cut 8 bases from V and 2 bases from J, with 6 bases between. The CDR3 runs to 11 residues. In DNA, the CDR3 is TGTGCCAGCGGGCAGAACTATGGCTACACCTTC. Residues: CASGQNYGYTF.

This clone was picked up a small number of times. The chain recombines TRBV20-1 with TRBJ1-5; D might be TRBD1 (5 bases). V was trimmed by 3 bases and J by 7 bases, leaving 13 bases between them. CDR1 DFQATT and CDR2 SNEGSKA come from the germline V gene (reference sequence). This CDR3 has 13 residues. The CDR3 spells CSASSRANQPQHF. In DNA form, the CDR3 reads TGCAGTGCTAGTTCCAGGGCCAACCAGCCCCAGCATTTT.

As concerns this clone: Other nucleotide sequences from this sample produce the same CDR3. The chain has TRBV5-1 and TRBJ2-2, with 8 bases that match TRBD2. From germline, CDR1 is SGHRS and CDR2 YFSETQ. This CDR3 region has 13 residues. The junction had 4 bases not matched to a gene; V was cut back by 7 bases and J by 5 bases. The CDR3 nucleotides read TGCGCCAGCTCCCTAGCGGGTACCGGGGAGCTGTTTTTT. This gives the protein CASSLAGTGELFF.

The J gene is TRBJ1-4, the V gene TRBV15; D not certain. CDR1 and CDR2 from the germline V gene are LNHNV and YYDKDF (reference sequence). Trimming pared 8 bases from V and 8 bases from J, leaving 21 bases between. The CDR3 is made up of 15 amino acids. The CDR3 coding sequence is TGTGCCACCGAGAGAAGGACTGGCAGGCGGGAAAAACTGTTTTTT. Translation gives CATERRTGRREKLFF.

Turning to this clone: Other DNA sequences within the sample encode an identical CDR3. The chain employs TRBV7-9 and TRBJ1-5; D is perhaps TRBD1 (6 bases). Trimming took 4 bases from V and 6 from J, leaving 7 bases between them. The CDR3 consists of 12 residues. In germline, CDR1 is SEHNR, CDR2 FQNEAQ (reference sequence). CDR3 amino acids: CASSSGVQPQHF. The CDR3 bases are TGTGCCAGCAGCTCAGGGGTTCAGCCCCAGCATTTT.

The chain links TRBV18 to TRBJ1-3; TRBD1 is a possible D gene (6 bases). Trimming shortened V by 3 bases and J by 0 bases, and 18 bases separated the two germline ends. CDR1 and CDR2 from the germline V gene are KGHSH and LQKENI. CDR3 size: 18 residues. The CDR3 reads CASSPSGTTSFSGNTIYF. CDR3 sequence (DNA): TGTGCCAGCTCACCCTCCGGGACAACAAGTTTCTCTGGAAACACCATATATTTT.

This sequence joins TRBV7-8 and TRBJ2-1; no clear D gene. There are 15 residues in the CDR3. The germline V gene encodes CDR1 SGHVS and CDR2 FQNEAQ. V dropped 4 bases and J dropped 0 bases, with 10 bases sitting between them. CDR3 DNA sequence: TGTGCCAGCAGCTCGACTGGAAGCTCCTACAATGAGCAGTTCTTC. Translated: CASSSTGSSYNEQFF.

The V call is TRBV29-1, the J call TRBJ2-3, with 12 bases identical to TRBD1. Losses at the gene ends were 6 bases for V and 9 bases for J; bases not matched to a gene: 16. Germline CDR1 reads SQVTM; CDR2 reads ANQGSEA. The CDR3 consists of 16 residues. CDR3 coding DNA: TGCAGCGTCCTCCCCCGGGACAGGGGGCAGGCTGGGACGCAGTATTTT. It encodes CSVLPRDRGQAGTQYF.